Listed below are T cell receptor beta chains from one sample, sequenced in a study of blood T cell repertoires in COVID-19. Only in-frame clones appear in the TCRdb table, and some are missing; sequencing was by immunoSEQ multiplex PCR. In the table there are about 330,000 clones, 70% to 90% of which are singletons. The sequenced sample consisted of PBMCs or T cells enriched from blood (not recorded which). These receptors were obtained from a woman under 40 who had recovered from COVID-19. Both conserved end residues are part of each CDR3. Fields, in order: V gene, D gene, J gene, clone size, CDR3 protein, CDR3 DNA. A D gene is named only where the DNA matches it firmly. The listing skips clone size in some rows; elsewhere it reads once, few, many or a size class.

>TRBV3-1/TRBV3-2|NA|TRBJ2-4|NA
CASSQGPRVDIQYF
TGTGCCAGCAGCCAAGGCCCCAGGGTGGACATTCAGTACTTC
>TRBV13|TRBD1|TRBJ1-4|NA
CASSWTGREAGEGEKLFF
TGTGCCAGCAGTTGGACAGGCAGGGAGGCCGGCGAGGGGGAAAAACTGTTTTTT
>TRBV29-1|TRBD1|TRBJ1-2|once
CSDLGQGANGYTF
TGCAGCGACCTGGGACAGGGGGCAAATGGCTACACCTTC
>TRBV5-4|NA|TRBJ2-5|NA
CASSPVPEETQYF
TGTGCCAGCAGCCCAGTGCCAGAAGAGACCCAGTACTTC
>TRBV11-2|NA|TRBJ1-1|NA
CASSSQGLQNTEAFF
TGTGCCAGCAGCTCTCAGGGGCTCCAGAACACTGAAGCTTTCTTT
>TRBV7-2|TRBD2|TRBJ2-2|NA
CATLERDLNTGELFF
TGTGCCACCTTGGAGCGGGACCTAAACACCGGGGAGCTGTTTTTT
>TRBV19|NA|TRBJ1-4|NA
CASSIMGHSNEKLFF
TGTGCCAGTAGTATTATGGGACACAGTAATGAAAAACTGTTTTTT
>TRBV2|NA|TRBJ1-6|NA
CASSETEVEAGSPLHF
TGTGCCAGCAGTGAAACGGAGGTCGAGGCTGGTTCACCCCTCCACTTT
>TRBV6-1|TRBD1|TRBJ1-1|NA
CASSEYQGDTEAFF
TGTGCCAGCAGTGAATACCAGGGGGACACTGAAGCTTTCTTT
>TRBV24-1|NA|TRBJ2-5|NA
CATSDNRDQETQYF
TGTGCCACCAGTGACAACAGGGACCAAGAGACCCAGTACTTC
>TRBV14|NA|TRBJ1-3|once
CASSQSFQRQDWYGNTIYF
TGTGCCAGCAGCCAGAGCTTTCAAAGACAGGATTGGTATGGAAACACCATATATTTT
>TRBV30|NA|TRBJ1-2|NA
CAWSAQAIRTYGYTF
TGTGCCTGGAGTGCACAGGCAATACGGACCTATGGCTACACCTTC
>TRBV29-1|NA|TRBJ1-2|NA
CSVEDRNYGYTF
TGCAGCGTTGAAGATCGGAACTATGGCTACACCTTC
>TRBV6-4|NA|TRBJ1-1|NA
CASRKHENTEAFF
TGTGCCAGCAGAAAACACGAGAACACTGAAGCTTTCTTT
>TRBV19|NA|TRBJ1-2|once
CASSLGGRSNYGYTF
TGTGCCAGTAGCCTGGGGGGGAGAAGCAACTATGGCTACACCTTC
>TRBV7-9|NA|TRBJ1-2|NA
CASSPHNQDGYTF
TGTGCCAGCAGCCCACATAACCAGGATGGCTACACCTTC
>TRBV27|NA|TRBJ1-2|NA
CASSPMAGRDYGYTF
TGTGCCAGCAGCCCCATGGCGGGGAGAGACTATGGCTACACCTTC
>TRBV9|NA|TRBJ1-4|NA
CASSVGVKGEKLFF
TGTGCCAGCAGCGTTGGTGTGAAGGGGGAAAAACTGTTTTTT
>TRBV7-9|TRBD2|TRBJ2-3|NA
CASIRRGDRRDTQYF
TGTGCCAGCATTCGGCGGGGGGATAGGAGAGATACGCAGTATTTT
>TRBV11-2|TRBD2|TRBJ2-3|NA
CASSSTGSGGTDTQYF
TGTGCCAGCAGCTCCACAGGGAGCGGGGGGACCGATACGCAGTATTTT
>TRBV19|TRBD2|TRBJ2-2|NA
CASRSGGANTGELFF
TGTGCCAGTAGAAGCGGGGGGGCTAACACCGGGGAGCTGTTTTTT
>TRBV4-3|NA|TRBJ2-2|once
CASSLISGGSGELFF
TGCGCCAGCAGCCTAATAAGCGGCGGTTCCGGGGAGCTGTTTTTT
>TRBV10-3|NA|TRBJ1-4|NA
CAISEGGEKLFF
TGTGCCATCAGTGAAGGCGGTGAAAAACTGTTTTTT
>TRBV6-5|NA|TRBJ1-1|NA
CASSYDAVTEWRF
TGTGCCAGCAGTTACGACGCTGTCACGGAGTGGCGCTTT
>TRBV11-2|TRBD1|TRBJ1-6|few
CASSFGQAGRSPLHF
TGTGCCAGCAGCTTTGGACAGGCGGGGCGGTCACCCCTCCACTTT
>TRBV13|TRBD2|TRBJ2-1|NA
CASSVERGAYNEQFF
TGTGCCAGCAGTGTCGAGCGGGGGGCTTACAATGAGCAGTTCTTC
>TRBV2|NA|TRBJ1-1|once
CASSALGQGTEAFF
TGTGCCAGCAGCGCCCTAGGGCAGGGGACTGAAGCTTTCTTT
>TRBV4-1|NA|TRBJ1-1|NA
CASSQVNLGSTEAFF
TGCGCCAGCAGCCAAGTTAACCTGGGGAGCACTGAAGCTTTCTTT
>TRBV5-1|TRBD1|TRBJ1-6|NA
CASSADRGVGSPLHF
TGCGCCAGCAGCGCGGACAGGGGAGTCGGTTCACCCCTCCACTTT
>TRBV28|NA|TRBJ2-2|NA
CASSLSLGELFF
TGTGCCAGCAGTTTATCCCTGGGGGAGCTGTTTTTT
>TRBV11-2|TRBD1|TRBJ1-2|NA
CASSQPQGLGGYTF
TGTGCCAGCAGCCAACCACAGGGGCTCGGTGGCTACACCTTC
>TRBV7-9|TRBD1|TRBJ2-1|NA
CASSLDREEGEQFF
TGTGCCAGCAGCTTGGACAGGGAAGAGGGTGAGCAGTTCTTC
>TRBV24-1|NA|TRBJ2-3|NA
CATSSNRGTDTQYF
TGTGCCACCAGTAGTAACAGGGGCACAGATACGCAGTATTTT
>TRBV7-2|NA|TRBJ1-5|NA
CASSLKADNQPQHF
TGTGCCAGCAGCTTAAAGGCGGACAATCAGCCCCAGCATTTT
>TRBV6-5|NA|TRBJ1-1|NA
CASSPRHATEAFF
TGTGCCAGCAGTCCCAGACATGCCACTGAAGCTTTCTTT
>TRBV6-1|NA|TRBJ1-2|NA
CASSEAARVNYGYTF
TGTGCCAGCAGTGAAGCGGCGAGGGTCAACTATGGCTACACCTTC